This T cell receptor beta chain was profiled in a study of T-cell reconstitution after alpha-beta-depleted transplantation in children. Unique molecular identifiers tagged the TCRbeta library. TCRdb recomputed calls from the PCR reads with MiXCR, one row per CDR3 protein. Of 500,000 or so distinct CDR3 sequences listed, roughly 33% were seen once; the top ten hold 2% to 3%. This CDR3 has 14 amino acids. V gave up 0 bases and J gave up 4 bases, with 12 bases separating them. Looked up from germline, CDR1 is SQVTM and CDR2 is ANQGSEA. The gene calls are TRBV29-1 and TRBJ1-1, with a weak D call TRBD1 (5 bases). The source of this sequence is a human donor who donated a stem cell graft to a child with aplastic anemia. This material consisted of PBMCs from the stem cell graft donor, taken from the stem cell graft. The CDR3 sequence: CSVEERGYGTEAFF. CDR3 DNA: TGCAGCGTTGAAGAAAGGGGTTATGGCACTGAAGCTTTCTTT.